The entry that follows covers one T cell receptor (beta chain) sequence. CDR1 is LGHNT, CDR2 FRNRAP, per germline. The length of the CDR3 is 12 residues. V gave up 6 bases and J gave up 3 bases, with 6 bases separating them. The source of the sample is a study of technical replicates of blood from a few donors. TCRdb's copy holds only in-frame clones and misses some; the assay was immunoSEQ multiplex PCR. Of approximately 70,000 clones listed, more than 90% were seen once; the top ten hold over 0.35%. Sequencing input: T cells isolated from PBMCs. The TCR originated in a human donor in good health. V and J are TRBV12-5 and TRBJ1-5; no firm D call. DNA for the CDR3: TGTGCTAGTGGACAGTCCAATCAGCCCCAGCATTTT. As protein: CASGQSNQPQHF.